The next 19 T cell receptor beta chains were all read from a single sample in a study of blood T cell repertoires in COVID-19. Assay used: immunoSEQ multiplex PCR; TCRdb lists only in-frame clones, some missing. The sample lists under 350,000 clones; 75% to 95% were seen once. The sample taken for sequencing was peripheral blood. Source of these receptors: a woman in her twenties or thirties with COVID-19, enrolled during active disease.

The chain carries TRBV7-9 and TRBJ2-7; 8 bases are shared with TRBD1. V lost 3 bases and J lost 5; bases outside the gene matches: 6. CDR3 length: 14 residues. The germline V gene encodes CDR1 SEHNR and CDR2 FQNEAQ (reference sequence). The CDR3 reads CASSFGQGSNEQYF. CDR3 sequence (DNA): TGTGCCAGCAGCTTCGGACAGGGTAGTAACGAGCAGTACTTC.

This clone occurred a few times. The gene calls are TRBV4-1 and TRBJ2-7, with 10 bases matching TRBD1. V shed 4 bases and J 6 bases; nucleotides not matched to a gene: 6. The CDR3 runs 14 residues. CDR1 is MGHRA, CDR2 YSYEKL, per germline. Here the CDR3 reads CASSPWTGGAEQYF. The CDR3 coding sequence is TGCGCCAGCAGCCCATGGACAGGGGGAGCCGAGCAGTACTTC.

This sequence joins TRBV6-6 and TRBJ1-6; 7 bases line up with TRBD1. CDR3 length: 15 amino acids. Trimming cost V 7 bases and J 7 bases; bases outside gene matches: 10. Germline V gene sequence: CDR1 MNHNY, CDR2 SVGAGI (reference sequence). The CDR3 loop is CASNLGRDRNSPLHF. For the CDR3, the DNA is TGTGCCAGCAACCTGGGCCGGGACAGAAATTCACCCCTCCACTTT.

The chain employs TRBV11-2 and TRBJ2-1; D possibly corresponds to TRBD1 (6 bases). Germline loops: CDR1 SGHAT, CDR2 FQNNGV. Deletions cut 3 bases from V and 6 bases from J, with 18 bases between. The CDR3 totals 16 residues. The chain's CDR3 is CASSFGLDPGVNEQFF. DNA for the CDR3: TGTGCCAGCAGCTTTGGTCTGGACCCAGGGGTCAATGAGCAGTTCTTC.

The chain recombines TRBV6-6 with TRBJ1-5; possible D gene TRBD1, 5 bases. The CDR3 extends over 14 amino acids. CDR1 is MNHNY, CDR2 SVGAGI, per germline (reference sequence). Trimming removed 2 bases at V and 3 bases at J, with 8 bases between. The CDR3, as DNA: TGTGCCAGCAGTTACCGGGACTACAATCAGCCCCAGCATTTT. This translates into CASSYRDYNQPQHF.

The rearrangement joins TRBV6-6 to TRBJ2-5, with TRBD1 matching 10 bases. V shed 6 bases, J shed 2 bases, and the junction held 9 bases outside the gene matches. This CDR3 region has 16 residues. Germline lookup yields CDR1 MNHNY and CDR2 SVGAGI (reference sequence). As DNA, the CDR3 is TGTGCCAGCAGCAACGGCCCGGGACAGGGGCAAGAGACCCAGTACTTC. It specifies CASSNGPGQGQETQYF.

This rearrangement joins TRBV10-1 to TRBJ1-5; a weak D match, TRBD1 (6 bases). With 6 bases removed from V and 9 bases from J, the gap between germline ends came to 15 bases. CDR1 is WNHNN and CDR2 is SYGVQD in the germline V gene (reference sequence). The CDR3 extends over 13 amino acids. CDR3 region: CASSETQGPPQHF. DNA for the CDR3: TGCGCCAGCAGCGAGACTCAGGGGCCGCCCCAGCATTTT.

The chain has TRBV6-5 and TRBJ1-3, with D possibly matching TRBD1 (5 bases). With 5 bases removed from V and 4 bases from J, the gap between germline ends came to 12 bases. Germline V gene sequence: CDR1 MNHEY, CDR2 SVGAGI. The CDR3 has 14 amino acids. The CDR3 DNA follows: TGTGCCAGCAGTCGCCCCAGGGAAGGAAACACCATATATTTT. Encoded protein: CASSRPREGNTIYF.

A remark on this clone: One end of the junction varies from germline; a read error may be responsible. The CDR3 sequence: CASTLTSGRSTDTQYF. CDR3 bases: TGCGCCAGCACCTTGACTAGCGGGAGAAGCACAGATACGCAGTATTTT. The chain recombines TRBV5-1 with TRBJ2-3; 12 bases fit TRBD2. Germline V gives CDR1 SGHRS, CDR2 YFSETQ. The CDR3 loop spans 16 amino acids.

The rearrangement joins TRBV7-2 to TRBJ1-4; the D gene is possibly TRBD1 (6 bases). The germline CDR1 and CDR2 sequences are SGHTA and FQGNSA. V gave up 3 bases and J gave up 5 bases, with 10 bases separating them. The CDR3 runs to 14 residues. The CDR3 DNA reads as TGTGCCAGCAGCTTTGGGGGCGGGAATGAAAAACTGTTTTTT. Translation gives CASSFGGGNEKLFF.

This clone was found a few times. The chain uses TRBV28 and TRBJ1-5, with D hard to call. V lost 2 bases and J lost 4, with 12 bases in between. The CDR3 is made up of 15 amino acids. The germline CDR1 and CDR2 sequences are MDHEN and SYDVKM. The CDR3 here is CASSLRELGNQPQHF. The DNA for the CDR3 is TGTGCCAGCAGTTTACGGGAGTTAGGGAATCAGCCCCAGCATTTT. Full variable domain (missing parts from reference TRBV28 and TRBJ1-5): DVKVTQSSRYLVKRTGEKVFLECVQDMDHENMFWYRQDPGLGLRLIYFSYDVKMKEKGDIPEGYSVSREKKERFSLILESASTNQTSMYLCASSLRELGNQPQHFGDGTRLSIL.

The chain is built from TRBV5-1 and TRBJ2-1; 11 nucleotides line up with TRBD1. Germline V gene sequence: CDR1 SGHRS, CDR2 YFSETQ. With V trimmed by 2 bases and J by 6 bases, 4 bases remained unmatched. This CDR3 region has 15 residues. In nucleotides, the CDR3 is TGCGCCAGCAGCTTCCGGGACAGGGGGGTCAATGAGCAGTTCTTC. Protein: CASSFRDRGVNEQFF.

V is TRBV3-1 (or the pseudogene TRBV3-2) and J is TRBJ1-1, with a tentative D call TRBD1 (6 bases). This CDR3 is built from 12 residues. The V end was cut by 0 bases, the J end by 7 bases, with 6 bases between. Germline CDR1 LGHDT, CDR2 YNNKEL (reference sequence). CDR3 sequence: CASSQEGGEAFF. The CDR3 DNA reads TGTGCCAGCAGCCAAGAAGGGGGTGAAGCTTTCTTT.

J is TRBJ2-1 and V is TRBV21-1; TRBD2, the table's D call, was not compared with the DNA. TRBV21-1 is recorded as a pseudogene. This CDR3 is 18 amino acids long. The CDR3 nucleotides read TGTGCCAGCAGCAAAGGTCGGTGGGAGAGCAGCTCCTACAATGAGCAGTTCTTC. Translating gives CASSKGRWESSSYNEQFF.

The V call is TRBV13, the J call TRBJ2-7; D remains unclear. Germline values: CDR1 PRHDT, CDR2 FYEKMQ (reference sequence). The CDR3 contains 15 residues. V was shortened by 2 bases and J by 3 bases, with 14 bases between the two germline ends. CDR3 DNA: TGTGCCAGCAGCTTAAGGTTACGCCGGGTCTACGAGCAGTACTTC. It is translated as CASSLRLRRVYEQYF.

V and J are TRBV18 and TRBJ2-3, with TRBD2 as a possible D gene (5 bases). This CDR3 contains 16 residues. Germline V lookup: CDR1 KGHSH, CDR2 LQKENI. V lost 3 bases to trimming and J lost 0 bases, with 13 bases between them. The CDR3 coding sequence is TGTGCCAGCTCACCTCTCAGGACGGGGAGCACAGATACGCAGTATTTT. It is translated as CASSPLRTGSTDTQYF.

CDR3 amino acids: CASSIGDRAETQYF. CDR3 DNA sequence: TGTGCCAGTAGTATCGGGGACAGGGCAGAGACCCAGTACTTC. The chain is built from TRBV19 and TRBJ2-5, with 9 bases lining up with TRBD1. Germline CDR1 is LNHDA and CDR2 is SQIVND (reference sequence). V lost 3 bases, J lost 4 bases, and 3 bases stayed unmatched. The CDR3 is 14 residues long.

V gene TRBV10-3 combines with J gene TRBJ1-1; D possibly corresponds to TRBD1 (6 bases). Germline assignment: CDR1 ENHRY and CDR2 SYGVKD. This CDR3 spans 13 amino acids. V was trimmed by 10 bases and J by 4 bases, leaving 16 bases between them. The DNA of the CDR3 is TGTGCCAGCAGACAGGCCGGCGGCACTGAAGCTTTCTTT. Protein: CASRQAGGTEAFF.

The chain employs TRBV9 and TRBJ2-1; the match to TRBD2 covers 8 bases. Losses at the gene ends were 4 bases for V and 8 bases for J; bases not matched to a gene: 2. From germline, CDR1 is SGDLS and CDR2 YYNGEE. The CDR3 contains 12 residues. The CDR3, as DNA: TGTGCCAGCAGCTTGGGACTAGATGAGCAGTTCTTC. Its protein product is CASSLGLDEQFF.